This TCR beta chain was observed in a study of blood T cell repertoires in COVID-19. The method was immunoSEQ multiplex PCR; TCRdb's version includes in-frame clones alone and lacks a portion of them. The table lists around 160,000 clones, 65% to 85% of them singletons. V shed 5 bases and J 0 bases; nucleotides not matched to a gene: 4. The germline CDR1 and CDR2 sequences are MGHRA and YSYEKL. The length of the CDR3 is 16 residues. Sequencing used peripheral blood. The gene calls are TRBV4-1 and TRBJ2-2, with 9 bases aligning to TRBD1. The sequence came from a man aged 55 to 70 with active or convalescent COVID-19. The CDR3 is CASSARQGANTGELFF. CDR3 sequence (DNA): TGCGCCAGCAGCGCGAGACAGGGGGCGAACACCGGGGAGCTGTTTTTT.